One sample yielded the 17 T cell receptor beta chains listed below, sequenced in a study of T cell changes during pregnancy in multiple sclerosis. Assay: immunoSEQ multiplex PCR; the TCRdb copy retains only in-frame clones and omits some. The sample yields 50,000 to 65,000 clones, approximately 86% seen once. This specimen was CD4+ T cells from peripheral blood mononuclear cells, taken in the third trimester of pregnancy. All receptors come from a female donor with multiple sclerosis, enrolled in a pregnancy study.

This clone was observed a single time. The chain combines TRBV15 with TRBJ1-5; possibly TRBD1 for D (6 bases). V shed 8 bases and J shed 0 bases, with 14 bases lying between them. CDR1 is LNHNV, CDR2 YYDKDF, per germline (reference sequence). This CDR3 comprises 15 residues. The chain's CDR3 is CATDRMGASNQPQHF. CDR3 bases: TGTGCCACCGACAGAATGGGGGCTAGCAATCAGCCCCAGCATTTT.

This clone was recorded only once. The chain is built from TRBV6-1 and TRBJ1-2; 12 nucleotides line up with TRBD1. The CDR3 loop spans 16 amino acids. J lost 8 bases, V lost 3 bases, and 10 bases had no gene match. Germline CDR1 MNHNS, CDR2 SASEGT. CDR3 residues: CASSDPPGQGAQGYTF. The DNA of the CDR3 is TGTGCCAGCAGTGACCCCCCGGGACAGGGGGCGCAAGGCTACACCTTC.

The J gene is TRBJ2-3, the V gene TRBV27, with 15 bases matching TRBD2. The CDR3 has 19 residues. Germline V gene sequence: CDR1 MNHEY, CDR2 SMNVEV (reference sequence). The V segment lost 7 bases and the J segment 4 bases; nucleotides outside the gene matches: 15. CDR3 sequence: CASTKSGLAGGRGADTQYF. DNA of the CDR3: TGTGCCAGCACCAAATCAGGACTAGCGGGGGGGCGGGGCGCAGATACGCAGTATTTT.

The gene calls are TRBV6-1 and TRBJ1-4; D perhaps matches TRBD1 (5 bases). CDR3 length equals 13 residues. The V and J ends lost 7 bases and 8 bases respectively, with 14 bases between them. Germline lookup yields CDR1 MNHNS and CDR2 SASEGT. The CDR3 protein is CASIRQNGEKLFF. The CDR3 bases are TGTGCCAGCATTAGACAGAATGGGGAAAAACTGTTTTTT.

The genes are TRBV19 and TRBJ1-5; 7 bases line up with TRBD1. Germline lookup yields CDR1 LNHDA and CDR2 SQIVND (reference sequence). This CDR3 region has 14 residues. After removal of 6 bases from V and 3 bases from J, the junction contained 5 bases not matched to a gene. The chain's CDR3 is CASRMTGINQPQHF. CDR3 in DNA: TGTGCCAGTAGGATGACAGGGATCAATCAGCCCCAGCATTTT.

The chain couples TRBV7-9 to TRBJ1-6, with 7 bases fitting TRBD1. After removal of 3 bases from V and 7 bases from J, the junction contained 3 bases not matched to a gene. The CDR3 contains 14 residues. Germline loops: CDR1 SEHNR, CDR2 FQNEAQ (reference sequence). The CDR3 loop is CASSLDRRNSPLHF. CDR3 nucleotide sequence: TGTGCCAGCAGCTTGGACAGGCGGAATTCACCCCTCCACTTT. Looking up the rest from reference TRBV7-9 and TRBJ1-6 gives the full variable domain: DTGVSQNPRHKITKRGQNVTFRCDPISEHNRLYWYRQTLGQGPEFLTYFQNEAQLEKSRLLSDRFSAERPKGSFSTLEIQRTEQGDSAMYLCASSLDRRNSPLHFGNGTRLTVT.

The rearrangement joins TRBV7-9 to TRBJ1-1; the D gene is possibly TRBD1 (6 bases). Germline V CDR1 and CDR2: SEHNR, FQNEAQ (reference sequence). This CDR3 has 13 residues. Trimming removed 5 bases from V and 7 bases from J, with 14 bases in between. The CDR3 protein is CASSGRTANEAFF. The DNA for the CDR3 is TGTGCCAGCAGCGGACGGACAGCCAATGAAGCTTTCTTT.

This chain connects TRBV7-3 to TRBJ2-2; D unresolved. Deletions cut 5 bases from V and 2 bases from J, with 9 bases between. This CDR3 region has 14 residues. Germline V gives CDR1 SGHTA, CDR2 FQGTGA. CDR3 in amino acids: CASSISSNTGELFF. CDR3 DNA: TGTGCCAGCAGCATATCCTCTAACACCGGGGAGCTGTTTTTT. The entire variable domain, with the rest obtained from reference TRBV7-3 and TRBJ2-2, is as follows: GAGVSQTPSNKVTEKGKYVELRCDPISGHTALYWYRQSLGQGPEFLIYFQGTGAADDSGLPNDRFFAVRPEGSVSTLKIQRTERGDSAVYLCASSISSNTGELFFGEGSRLTVL.

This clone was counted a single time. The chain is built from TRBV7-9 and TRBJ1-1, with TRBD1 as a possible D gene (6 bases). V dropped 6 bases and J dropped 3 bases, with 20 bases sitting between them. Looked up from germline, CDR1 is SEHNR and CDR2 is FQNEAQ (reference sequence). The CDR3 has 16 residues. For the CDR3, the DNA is TGTGCCAGCAGTCCCTCCCGGGGGGCAGGGGACACTGAAGCTTTCTTT. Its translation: CASSPSRGAGDTEAFF.

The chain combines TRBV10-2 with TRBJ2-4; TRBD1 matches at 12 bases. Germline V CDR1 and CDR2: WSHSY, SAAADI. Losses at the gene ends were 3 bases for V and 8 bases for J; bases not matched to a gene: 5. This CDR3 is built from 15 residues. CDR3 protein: CASSDSGQGADIQYF. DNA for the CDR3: TGCGCCAGCAGTGATTCGGGACAGGGGGCTGACATTCAGTACTTC.

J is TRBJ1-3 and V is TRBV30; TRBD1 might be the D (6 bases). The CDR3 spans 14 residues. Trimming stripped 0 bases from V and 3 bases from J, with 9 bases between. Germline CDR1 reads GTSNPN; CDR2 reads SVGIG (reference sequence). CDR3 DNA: TGTGCCTGGAGTGTAGGGGGGGATGGAAACACCATATATTTT. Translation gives CAWSVGGDGNTIYF.

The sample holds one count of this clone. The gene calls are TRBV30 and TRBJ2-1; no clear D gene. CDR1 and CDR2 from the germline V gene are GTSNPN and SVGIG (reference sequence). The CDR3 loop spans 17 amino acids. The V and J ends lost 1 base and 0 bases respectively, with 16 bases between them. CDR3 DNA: TGTGCCTGGAGTGGATCTGTGCCTCCTAGCTCCTACAATGAGCAGTTCTTC. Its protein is CAWSGSVPPSSYNEQFF.

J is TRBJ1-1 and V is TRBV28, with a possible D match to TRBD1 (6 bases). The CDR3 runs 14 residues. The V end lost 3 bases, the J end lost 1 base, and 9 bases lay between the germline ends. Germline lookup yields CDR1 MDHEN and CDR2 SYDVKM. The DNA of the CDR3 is TGTGCCAGCAGTTTTACAGGGCAGAACACTGAAGCTTTCTTT. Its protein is CASSFTGQNTEAFF.

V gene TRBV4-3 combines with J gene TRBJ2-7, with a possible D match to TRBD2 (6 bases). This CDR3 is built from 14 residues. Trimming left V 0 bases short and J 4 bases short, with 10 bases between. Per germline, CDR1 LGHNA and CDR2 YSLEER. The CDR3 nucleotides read TGCGCCAGCAGCCAAGATTACGGGGGATACGAGCAGTACTTC. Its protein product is CASSQDYGGYEQYF.

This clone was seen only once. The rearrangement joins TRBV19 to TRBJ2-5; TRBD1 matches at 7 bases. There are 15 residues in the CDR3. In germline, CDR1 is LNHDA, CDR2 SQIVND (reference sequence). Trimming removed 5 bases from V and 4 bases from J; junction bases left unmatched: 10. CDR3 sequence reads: CASSRQGAIGETQYF. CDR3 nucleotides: TGTGCCAGTAGTCGACAGGGTGCAATCGGAGAGACCCAGTACTTC.

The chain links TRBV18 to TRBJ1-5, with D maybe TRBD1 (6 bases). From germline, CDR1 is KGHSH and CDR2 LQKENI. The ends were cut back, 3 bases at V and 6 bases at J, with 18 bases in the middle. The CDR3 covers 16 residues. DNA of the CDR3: TGTGCCAGCTCACCCCCGGTTACAGGGCGAGGTCAGCCCCAGCATTTT. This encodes CASSPPVTGRGQPQHF.

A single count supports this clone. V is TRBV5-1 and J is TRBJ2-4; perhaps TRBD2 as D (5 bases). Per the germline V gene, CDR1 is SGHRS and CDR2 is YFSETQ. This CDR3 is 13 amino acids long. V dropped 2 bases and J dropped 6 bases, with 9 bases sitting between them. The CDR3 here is CASSLSEGNIQYF. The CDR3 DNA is TGCGCCAGCAGCTTAAGCGAGGGAAACATTCAGTACTTC.